This TCR beta chain was recovered during a study of T cell responses to AZD1222 COVID-19 vaccine. General study findings and limits: Vaccination with two AZD1222 doses was followed by a rise in Spike-specific TCR breadth and depth. The donor group comprised mostly white British people and more females; the analysis possibly underestimated clonal diversity.

Clones were read by immunoSEQ multiplex PCR, and TCRdb kept only the in-frame ones, dropping some. The sample shows 100,000 or so clones, 80% to 90% of them seen only once. In germline, CDR1 is SGHRS, CDR2 YFSETQ. The CDR3 is 15 residues long. V was cut by 0 bases and J by 4 bases, with 11 bases left in between. Second-dose groups at about 4 or about 12 weeks were pooled. As for this clone: The antigen is unknown.

This clonotype originated in an adult who received the AZD1222 COVID-19 vaccine. The sample consisted of peripheral blood, taken 28 days after the second AZD1222 dose. The rearrangement uses TRBV5-1 and TRBJ1-5, with a tentative D call TRBD1 (5 bases). CDR3 sequence (DNA): TGCGCCAGCAGCTTGGACGCGACAGCGAATCAGCCCCAGCATTTT. It codes for CASSLDATANQPQHF. The full variable domain, completed using reference TRBV5-1 and TRBJ1-5, is KAGVTQTPRYLIKTRGQQVTLSCSPISGHRSVSWYQQTPGQGLQFLFEYFSETQRNKGNFPGRFSGRQFSNSRSEMNVSTLELGDSALYLCASSLDATANQPQHFGDGTRLSIL.